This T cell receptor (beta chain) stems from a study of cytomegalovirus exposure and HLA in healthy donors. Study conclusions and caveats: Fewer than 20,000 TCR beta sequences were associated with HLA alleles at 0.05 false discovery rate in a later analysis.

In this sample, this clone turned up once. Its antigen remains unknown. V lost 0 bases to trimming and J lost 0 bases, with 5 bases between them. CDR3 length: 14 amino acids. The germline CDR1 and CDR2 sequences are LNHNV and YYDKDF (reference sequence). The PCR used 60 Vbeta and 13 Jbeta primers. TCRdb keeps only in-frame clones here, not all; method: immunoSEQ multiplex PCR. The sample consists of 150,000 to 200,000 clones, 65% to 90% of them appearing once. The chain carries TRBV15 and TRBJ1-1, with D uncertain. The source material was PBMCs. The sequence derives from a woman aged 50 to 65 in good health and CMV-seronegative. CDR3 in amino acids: CATSRDRVNTEAFF. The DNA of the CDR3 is TGTGCCACCAGCAGAGATCGGGTGAACACTGAAGCTTTCTTT.